The sequence of this T cell receptor (beta chain) was determined in a study of cytomegalovirus exposure and HLA in healthy donors. Study-level results: Reportedly, HLA-A and HLA-B alleles of most subjects were accurately predicted from TCR beta. Previously analyzed data showed that most TCR beta V segments were productive at a frequency of about 87% or about 30%.

Per the germline V gene, CDR1 is MNHNS and CDR2 is SASEGT. Trimming took off 5 bases at V and 1 base at J, with 8 bases between the two ends. This CDR3 is 13 amino acids long. It was with 60 Vbeta and 13 Jbeta primers that the PCR ran. Sequencing was performed with immunoSEQ multiplex PCR; in TCRdb, only in-frame clones are kept and a portion is missing. This sample has fewer than 200,000 clones, with 73% found just once. About this clone itself: The antigen remains undetermined.

The source material was PBMCs. V gene TRBV6-1 combines with J gene TRBJ1-1, with D maybe TRBD1 (5 bases). This clonotype originated in a woman aged 18-35 years in good health and CMV-seropositive. This CDR3 reads CASSHQGNTEAFF. The CDR3 DNA follows: TGTGCCAGCAGTCATCAGGGGAACACTGAAGCTTTCTTT.